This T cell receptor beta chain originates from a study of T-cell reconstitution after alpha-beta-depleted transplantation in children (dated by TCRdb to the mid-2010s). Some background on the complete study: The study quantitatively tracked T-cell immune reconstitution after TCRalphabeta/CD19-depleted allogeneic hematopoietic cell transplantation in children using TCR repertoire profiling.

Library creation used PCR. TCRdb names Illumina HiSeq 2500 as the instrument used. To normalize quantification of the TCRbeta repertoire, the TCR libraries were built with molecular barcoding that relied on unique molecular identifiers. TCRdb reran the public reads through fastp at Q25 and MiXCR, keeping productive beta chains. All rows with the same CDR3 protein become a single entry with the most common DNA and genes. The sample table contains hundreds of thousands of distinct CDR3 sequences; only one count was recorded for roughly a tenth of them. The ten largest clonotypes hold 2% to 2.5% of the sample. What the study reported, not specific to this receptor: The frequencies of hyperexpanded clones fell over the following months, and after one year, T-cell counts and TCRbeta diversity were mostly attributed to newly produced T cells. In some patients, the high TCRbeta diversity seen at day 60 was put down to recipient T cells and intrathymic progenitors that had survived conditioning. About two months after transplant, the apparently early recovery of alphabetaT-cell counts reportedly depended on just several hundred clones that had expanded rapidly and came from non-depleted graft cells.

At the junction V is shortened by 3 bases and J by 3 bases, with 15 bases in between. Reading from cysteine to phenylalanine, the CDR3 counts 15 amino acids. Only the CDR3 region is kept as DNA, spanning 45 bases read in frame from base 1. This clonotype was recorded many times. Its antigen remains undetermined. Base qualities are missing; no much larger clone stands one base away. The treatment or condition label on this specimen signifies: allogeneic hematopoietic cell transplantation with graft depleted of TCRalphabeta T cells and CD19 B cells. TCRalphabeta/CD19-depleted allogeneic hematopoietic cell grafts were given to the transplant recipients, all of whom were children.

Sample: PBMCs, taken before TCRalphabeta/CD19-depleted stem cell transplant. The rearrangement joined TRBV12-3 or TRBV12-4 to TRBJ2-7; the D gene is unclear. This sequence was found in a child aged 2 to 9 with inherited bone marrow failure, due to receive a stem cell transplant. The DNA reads TGTGCCAGCAGTTTTGGTCCTCCAGAGATCTACGAGCAGTACTTC. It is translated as CASSFGPPEIYEQYF.